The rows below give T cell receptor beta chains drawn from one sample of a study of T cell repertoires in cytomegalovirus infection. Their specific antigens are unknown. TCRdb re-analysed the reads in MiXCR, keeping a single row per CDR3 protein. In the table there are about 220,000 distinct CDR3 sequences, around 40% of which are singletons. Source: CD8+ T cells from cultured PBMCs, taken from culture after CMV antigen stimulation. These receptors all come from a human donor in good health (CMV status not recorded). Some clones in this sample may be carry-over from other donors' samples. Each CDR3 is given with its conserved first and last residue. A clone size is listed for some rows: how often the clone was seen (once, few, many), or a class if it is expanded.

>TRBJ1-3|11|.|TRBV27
CASISGNTIYF
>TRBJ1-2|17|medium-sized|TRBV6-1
CAIAILVARGPNYGYTF
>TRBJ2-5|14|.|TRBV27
CASSSSGAQETQYF
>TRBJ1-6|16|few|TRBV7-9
CASSPNRQGFGSPLHF
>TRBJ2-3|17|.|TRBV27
CASSLGTGVSRTDTQYF
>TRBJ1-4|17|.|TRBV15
CATSRDGVGWSDEKLFF
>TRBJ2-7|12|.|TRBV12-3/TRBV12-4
CASTSAGEEQYF
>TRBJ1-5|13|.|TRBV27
CASSFSGDQPQHF
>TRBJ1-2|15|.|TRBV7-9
CASSQGQGARYGYTF
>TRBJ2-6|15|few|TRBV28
CASTGAQAGANVLTF
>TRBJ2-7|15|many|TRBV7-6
CASSLDDGEGNEQYF
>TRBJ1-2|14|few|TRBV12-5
CASGLFHGNYGYTF
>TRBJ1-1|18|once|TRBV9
CASSAAASGPEMNTEAFF
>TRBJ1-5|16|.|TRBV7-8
CASSLEGGSTNQPQHF
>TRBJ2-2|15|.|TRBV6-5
CASSPQGFNTGELFF
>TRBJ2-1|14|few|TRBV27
CASRTSGSNNEQFF
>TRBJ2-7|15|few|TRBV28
CASSRRTSGSYEQYF
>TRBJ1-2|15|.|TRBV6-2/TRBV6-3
CASSYSTEDYYGYTF
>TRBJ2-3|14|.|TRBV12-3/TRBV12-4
CASSRPGVEDTQYF
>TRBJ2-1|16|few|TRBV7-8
CASSLELAGGFNEQFF
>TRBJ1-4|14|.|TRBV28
CASSARTDNEKLFF
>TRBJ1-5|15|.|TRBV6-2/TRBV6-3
CASSYSTDSNQPQHF
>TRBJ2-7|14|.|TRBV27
CASSHGQFPHEQYF
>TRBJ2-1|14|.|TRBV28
CASSFAGEYNEQFF
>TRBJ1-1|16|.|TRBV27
CASSSLQGPRETEAFF
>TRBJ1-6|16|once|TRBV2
CASNEAGRDSSSPLHF
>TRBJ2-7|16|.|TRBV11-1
CASSLRAGQILHEQYF
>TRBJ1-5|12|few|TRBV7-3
CASGDGNQPQHF
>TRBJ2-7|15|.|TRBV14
CASSRSGLSSYEQYF
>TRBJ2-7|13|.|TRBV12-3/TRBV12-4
CASSLRVGYEQYF
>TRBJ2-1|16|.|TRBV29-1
CSVQTLTSGRLNEQFF
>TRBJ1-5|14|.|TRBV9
CASSVGDSEQPQHF
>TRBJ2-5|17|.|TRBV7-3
CASSYPCLAGGGETQYF
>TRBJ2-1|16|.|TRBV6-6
CASSYSPGGAYNEQFF
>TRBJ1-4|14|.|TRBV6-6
CASSYRGNNEKLFF
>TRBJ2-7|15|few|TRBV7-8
CASSSPAGGPYEQYF
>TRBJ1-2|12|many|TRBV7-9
CASSLDRDGYTF
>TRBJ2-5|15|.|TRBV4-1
CASSLGTSSQETQYF
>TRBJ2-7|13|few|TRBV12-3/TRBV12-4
CASKGEAYYEQYF
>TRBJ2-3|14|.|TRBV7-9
CASSLTGIGDTQYF
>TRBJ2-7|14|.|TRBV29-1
CSVEGLREDYEKYF
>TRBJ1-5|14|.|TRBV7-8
CASSPEGAWQPQHF
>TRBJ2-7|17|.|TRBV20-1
CSARDSSGRGVSYEQYF
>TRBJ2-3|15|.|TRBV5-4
CASSLTLAETDTQYF
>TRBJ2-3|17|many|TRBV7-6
CASSRPGGRGNTDTQYF
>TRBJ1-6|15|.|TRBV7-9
CASSSQLTGDSPLHF
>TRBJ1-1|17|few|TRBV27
CASSFLPPDRMNTEAFF
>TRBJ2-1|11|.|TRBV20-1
CSVGVYNEQFF